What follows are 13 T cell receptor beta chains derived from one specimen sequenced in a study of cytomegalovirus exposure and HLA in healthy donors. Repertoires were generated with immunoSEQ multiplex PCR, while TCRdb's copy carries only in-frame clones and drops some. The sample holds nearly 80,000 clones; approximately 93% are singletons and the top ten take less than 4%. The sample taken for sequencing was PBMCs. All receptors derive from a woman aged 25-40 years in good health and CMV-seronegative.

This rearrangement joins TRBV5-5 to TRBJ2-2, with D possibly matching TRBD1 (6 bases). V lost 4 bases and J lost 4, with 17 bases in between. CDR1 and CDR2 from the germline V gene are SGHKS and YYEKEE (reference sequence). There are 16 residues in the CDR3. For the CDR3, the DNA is TGTGCCAGCAGCCCCAAACAGGGTCTTAGCACCGGGGAGCTGTTTTTT. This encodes CASSPKQGLSTGELFF.

The CDR3 region has the DNA TGTGCCAGCAGCGTAGCTCCCCCCTCTGAAGCTTTCTTT. As protein: CASSVAPPSEAFF. The chain combines TRBV9 with TRBJ1-1; no clear D. The CDR3 is 13 residues long. V was trimmed by 0 bases and J by 6 bases, leaving 9 bases between them. Germline V gene lookup returns CDR1 SGDLS and CDR2 YYNGEE.

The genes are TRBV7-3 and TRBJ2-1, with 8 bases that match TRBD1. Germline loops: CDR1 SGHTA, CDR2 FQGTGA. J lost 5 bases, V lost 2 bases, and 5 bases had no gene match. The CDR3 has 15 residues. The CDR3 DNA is TGTGCCAGCAGCTTAGGCGGACAGGGAAACAATGAGCAGTTCTTC. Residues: CASSLGGQGNNEQFF. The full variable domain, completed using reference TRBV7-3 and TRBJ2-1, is GAGVSQTPSNKVTEKGKYVELRCDPISGHTALYWYRQSLGQGPEFLIYFQGTGAADDSGLPNDRFFAVRPEGSVSTLKIQRTERGDSAVYLCASSLGGQGNNEQFFGPGTRLTVL.

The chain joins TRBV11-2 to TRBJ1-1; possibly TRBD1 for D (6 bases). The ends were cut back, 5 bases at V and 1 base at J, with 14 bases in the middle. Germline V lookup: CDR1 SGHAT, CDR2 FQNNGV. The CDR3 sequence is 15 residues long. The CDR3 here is CASSEIKQGNTEAFF. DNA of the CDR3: TGTGCCAGCAGCGAAATAAAACAGGGGAACACTGAAGCTTTCTTT.

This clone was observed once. The CDR3 region has the DNA TGTGCCAGCAGTTACGATAACAGGGCTTCTGGCTACACCTTC. It encodes CASSYDNRASGYTF. This chain links TRBV6-5 with TRBJ1-2; possible D gene TRBD1, 6 bases. The CDR3 is made up of 14 amino acids. Germline lookup yields CDR1 MNHEY and CDR2 SVGAGI. The V gene lost 2 bases and the J gene lost 7 bases, with 14 bases spanning the gap.

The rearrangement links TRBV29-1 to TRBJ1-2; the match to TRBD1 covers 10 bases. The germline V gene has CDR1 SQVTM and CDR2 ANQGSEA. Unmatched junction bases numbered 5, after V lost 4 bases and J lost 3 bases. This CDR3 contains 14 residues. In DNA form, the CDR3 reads TGCAGCGTTGTTGACGGACAGGGGGACTATGGCTACACCTTC. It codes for CSVVDGQGDYGYTF.

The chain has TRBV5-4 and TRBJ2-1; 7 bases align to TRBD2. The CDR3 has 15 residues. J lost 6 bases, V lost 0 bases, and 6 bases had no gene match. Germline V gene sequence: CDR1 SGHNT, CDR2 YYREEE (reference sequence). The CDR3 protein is CASSLEGTIFNEQFF. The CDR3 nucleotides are TGTGCCAGCAGCTTGGAAGGGACTATATTCAATGAGCAGTTCTTC.

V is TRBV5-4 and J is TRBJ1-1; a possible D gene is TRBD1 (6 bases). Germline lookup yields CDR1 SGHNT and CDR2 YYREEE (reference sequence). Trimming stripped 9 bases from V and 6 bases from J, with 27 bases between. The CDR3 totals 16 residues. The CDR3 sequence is CAMRGARSQKVAEAFF. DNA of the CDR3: TGTGCCATGCGGGGGGCGCGGTCGCAAAAAGTCGCTGAAGCTTTCTTT.

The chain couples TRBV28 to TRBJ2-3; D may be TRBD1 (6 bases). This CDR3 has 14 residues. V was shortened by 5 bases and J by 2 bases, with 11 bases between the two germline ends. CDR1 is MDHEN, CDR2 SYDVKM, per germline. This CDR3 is CASSDPGATDTQYF. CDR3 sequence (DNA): TGTGCCAGCAGTGATCCAGGGGCCACAGATACGCAGTATTTT.

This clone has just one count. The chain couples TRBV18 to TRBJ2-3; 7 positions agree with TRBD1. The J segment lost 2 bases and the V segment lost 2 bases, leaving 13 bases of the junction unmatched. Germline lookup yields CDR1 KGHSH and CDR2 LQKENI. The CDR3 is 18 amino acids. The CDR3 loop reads CASSPKPITGANTDTQYF. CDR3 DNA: TGTGCCAGCTCACCAAAGCCGATAACAGGGGCGAACACAGATACGCAGTATTTT.

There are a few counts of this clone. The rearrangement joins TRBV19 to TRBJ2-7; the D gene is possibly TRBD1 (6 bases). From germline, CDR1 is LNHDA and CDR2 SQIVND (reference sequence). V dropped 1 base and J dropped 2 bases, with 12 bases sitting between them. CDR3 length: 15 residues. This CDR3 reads CASSIGGRGTYEQYF. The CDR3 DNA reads TGTGCCAGTAGTATAGGTGGCAGGGGAACCTACGAGCAGTACTTC.

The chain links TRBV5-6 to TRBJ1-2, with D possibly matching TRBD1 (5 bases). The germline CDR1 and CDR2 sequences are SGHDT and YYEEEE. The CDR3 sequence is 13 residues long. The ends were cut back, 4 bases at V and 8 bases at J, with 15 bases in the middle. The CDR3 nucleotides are TGTGCCAGCAGCCCTCGCAGGGTGGGAGGCTACACCTTC. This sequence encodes CASSPRRVGGYTF.

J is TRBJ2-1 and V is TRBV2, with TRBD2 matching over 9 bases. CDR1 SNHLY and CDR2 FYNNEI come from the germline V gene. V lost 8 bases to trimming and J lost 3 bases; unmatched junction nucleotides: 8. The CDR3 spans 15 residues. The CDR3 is CASSVRLADYNEQFF. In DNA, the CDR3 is TGTGCCAGCTCAGTGAGACTAGCGGACTACAATGAGCAGTTCTTC.